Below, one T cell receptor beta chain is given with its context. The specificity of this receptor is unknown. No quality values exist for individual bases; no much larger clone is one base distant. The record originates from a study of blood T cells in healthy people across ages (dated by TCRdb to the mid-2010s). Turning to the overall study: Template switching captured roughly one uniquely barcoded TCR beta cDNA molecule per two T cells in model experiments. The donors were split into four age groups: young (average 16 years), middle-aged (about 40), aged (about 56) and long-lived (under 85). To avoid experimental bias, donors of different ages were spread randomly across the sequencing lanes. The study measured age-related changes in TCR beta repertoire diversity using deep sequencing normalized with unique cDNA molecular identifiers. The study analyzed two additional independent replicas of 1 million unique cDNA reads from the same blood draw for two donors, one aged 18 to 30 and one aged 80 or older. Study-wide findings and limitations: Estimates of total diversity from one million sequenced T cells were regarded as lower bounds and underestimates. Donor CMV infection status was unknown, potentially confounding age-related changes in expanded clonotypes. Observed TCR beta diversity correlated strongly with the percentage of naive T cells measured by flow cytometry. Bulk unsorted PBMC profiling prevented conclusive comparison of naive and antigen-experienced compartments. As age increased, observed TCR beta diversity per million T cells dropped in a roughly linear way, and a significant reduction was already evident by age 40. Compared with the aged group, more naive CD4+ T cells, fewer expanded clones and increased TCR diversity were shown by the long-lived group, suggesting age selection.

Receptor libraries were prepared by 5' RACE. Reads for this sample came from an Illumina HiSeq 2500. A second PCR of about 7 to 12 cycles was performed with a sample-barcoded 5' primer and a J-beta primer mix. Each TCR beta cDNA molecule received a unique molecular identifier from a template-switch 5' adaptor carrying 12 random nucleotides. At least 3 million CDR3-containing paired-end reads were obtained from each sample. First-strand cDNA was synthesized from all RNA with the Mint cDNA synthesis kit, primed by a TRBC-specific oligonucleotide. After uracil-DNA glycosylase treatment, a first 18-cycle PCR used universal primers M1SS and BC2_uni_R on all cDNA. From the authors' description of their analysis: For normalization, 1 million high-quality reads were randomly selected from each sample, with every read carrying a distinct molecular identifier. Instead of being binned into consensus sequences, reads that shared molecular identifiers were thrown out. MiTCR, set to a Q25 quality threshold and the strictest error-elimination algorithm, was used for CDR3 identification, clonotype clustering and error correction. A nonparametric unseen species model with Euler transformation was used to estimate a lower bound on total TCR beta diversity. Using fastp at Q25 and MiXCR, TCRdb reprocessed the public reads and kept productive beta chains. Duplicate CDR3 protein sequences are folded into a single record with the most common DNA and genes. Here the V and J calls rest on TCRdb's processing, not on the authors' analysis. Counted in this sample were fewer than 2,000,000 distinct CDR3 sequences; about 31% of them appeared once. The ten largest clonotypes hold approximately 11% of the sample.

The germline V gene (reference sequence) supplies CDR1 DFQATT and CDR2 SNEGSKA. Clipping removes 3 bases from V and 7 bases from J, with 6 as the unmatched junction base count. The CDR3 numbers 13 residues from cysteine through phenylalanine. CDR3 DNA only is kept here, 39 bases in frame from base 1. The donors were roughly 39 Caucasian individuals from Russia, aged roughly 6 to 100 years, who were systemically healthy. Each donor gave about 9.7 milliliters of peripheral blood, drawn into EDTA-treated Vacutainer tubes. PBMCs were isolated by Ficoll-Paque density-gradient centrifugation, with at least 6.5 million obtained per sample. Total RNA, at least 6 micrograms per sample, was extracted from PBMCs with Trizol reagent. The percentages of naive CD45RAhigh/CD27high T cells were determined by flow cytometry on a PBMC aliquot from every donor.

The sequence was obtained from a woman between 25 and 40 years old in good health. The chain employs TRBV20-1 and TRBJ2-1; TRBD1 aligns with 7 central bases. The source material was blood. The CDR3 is CSARGDRENEQFF. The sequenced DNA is TGCAGTGCTAGGGGGGACAGAGAAAATGAGCAGTTCTTC.